This T cell receptor (beta chain) emerged from a study of T cells in Graves' hyperthyroidism and ophthalmopathy. In the study overall: The initial diagnosis was the point when peripheral blood was collected, ahead of any treatment.

Regarding the study as a whole: Most thyroid clonotypes expanded above 0.001 were also detected in blood.

The CDR3 runs to 13 residues. Germline CDR1 and CDR2: MNHEY and SVGEGT. V lost 0 bases to trimming and J lost 5 bases, with 7 bases between them. Hyperthyroidism had been newly diagnosed in patients aged 18 to 65, and its duration was under 2 months. PBMCs came from 8.5 to 10 ml fresh peripheral blood. The investigators amplified TCR beta CDR3 regions from RNA transcripts. In the first-round RT-PCR of the TCR CDR3, the HTBI primer set was used. Each CDR3 protein is one row after TCRdb ran MiXCR on the multiplex PCR reads. The sample yields more than 300,000 distinct CDR3 sequences, more than 11% seen once. In the case of this clonotype: Its cognate antigen is unknown.

The chain couples TRBV6-2 or TRBV6-3 to TRBJ2-5; D gene uncertain. The sequenced material came from blood. This receptor was identified in a woman in her fifties or sixties with Graves' hyperthyroidism. CDR3 protein: CASSYSVLETQYF. DNA for the CDR3: TGTGCCAGCAGTTACTCGGTTCTCGAGACCCAGTACTTC.